This T cell receptor (beta chain) was captured in a study of blood T cell repertoires in COVID-19. Whole-study context: Some COVID-19 samples were acute and others convalescent; all came from the United States, Italy and Spain. The analysed material was cDNA or gDNA that came from T cells, B-cell-depleted T cells, or PBMCs.

Authors' methods: Reference gene primer amplification in the assay estimated nucleated cell counts. Here immunoSEQ multiplex PCR was the method, and the copy in TCRdb shows in-frame clones only, minus some. The V and J calls and clone size come from that table; D and trimming were worked out from the DNA. The table includes about 260,000 clones, about nine tenths detected once. The V segment lost 5 bases and the J segment 2 bases; nucleotides outside the gene matches: 9. Germline V lookup: CDR1 MNHNY, CDR2 SVGAGI (reference sequence). The CDR3 extends over 16 amino acids. What was sequenced was peripheral blood. The J gene is TRBJ2-7, the V gene TRBV6-6, with TRBD2 matching over 10 bases. The clonotype comes from a woman aged 40 to 49 who had recovered from COVID-19. The CDR3 reads CASSQLLAGRTYEQYF. CDR3 DNA sequence: TGTGCCAGCAGTCAACTACTAGCGGGGAGAACCTACGAGCAGTACTTC.